One and the same sample provided the 12 T cell receptor beta chains below, sequenced in a study of blood T cells in healthy people across ages. A second PCR, run for roughly 7 to 11 cycles, used a sample-barcoded 5' primer plus a J-beta primer mix. TCRdb recomputed calls from the 5' RACE reads with MiXCR, one row per CDR3 protein. This table holds approximately 1.5 million distinct CDR3 sequences, approximately 32% found once. Sequences were obtained from blood. The receptors here all came from a woman aged 30 to 39 in good health.

The rearrangement uses TRBV12-3 or TRBV12-4 and TRBJ2-1, with 7 bases aligning to TRBD2. The CDR3 is 14 amino acids. Trimming cost V 0 bases and J 7 bases; bases outside gene matches: 3. The CDR3 nucleotides read TGTGCCAGCAGTTTAGCGGGGGGGGAGAATGAGCAGTTCTTC. This sequence encodes CASSLAGGENEQFF.

This clonotype came up a few times. V is TRBV11-2 and J is TRBJ2-7, with D unclear. With 5 bases removed from V and 7 bases from J, the gap between germline ends came to 12 bases. The CDR3 totals 12 residues. Germline V gene lookup returns CDR1 SGHAT and CDR2 FQNNGV. CDR3 region: CASSRPAFEQYF. The CDR3 DNA sequence: TGTGCCAGCAGCCGACCCGCTTTTGAGCAGTACTTC.

The CDR3 is CASSPLGQGAYNEQFF. The CDR3 coding sequence is TGTGCCAGCAGCCCCCTGGGACAGGGGGCATACAATGAGCAGTTCTTC. V and J are TRBV7-9 and TRBJ2-1, with 12 positions matching TRBD1. Germline CDR1 SEHNR, CDR2 FQNEAQ (reference sequence). V gave up 5 bases and J gave up 4 bases; unmatched junction bases: 6. The CDR3 contains 16 residues.

This clonotype was observed many times. This chain joins TRBV4-2 and TRBJ2-7, with D perhaps TRBD2 (6 bases). Germline loops: CDR1 LGHNA, CDR2 YNFKEQ. The CDR3 totals 13 residues. Trimming left V 0 bases short and J 6 bases short, with 9 bases between. This CDR3 reads CASSQDWGVEQYF. The CDR3 nucleotides read TGTGCCAGCAGCCAAGATTGGGGGGTCGAGCAGTACTTC.

The rearrangement joins TRBV27 to TRBJ2-3; 8 bases line up with TRBD1. Germline trimming cut 0 bases from V and 2 bases from J; bases unmatched to any gene: 4. Germline V gene sequence: CDR1 MNHEY, CDR2 SMNVEV (reference sequence). The CDR3 contains 16 residues. The CDR3, as DNA: TGTGCCAGCAGTTTATCGGACAGGGAAACCACAGATACGCAGTATTTT. This translates into CASSLSDRETTDTQYF.

This clonotype was counted between two and nine times. The CDR3 protein is CASSLQADSNQPQHF. DNA of the CDR3: TGCGCCAGCAGCCTACAGGCGGATAGCAATCAGCCCCAGCATTTT. The V call is TRBV4-1, the J call TRBJ1-5; D might be TRBD1 (5 bases). The germline CDR1 and CDR2 sequences are MGHRA and YSYEKL. V shed 4 bases and J shed 0 bases, with 10 bases lying between them. This CDR3 has 15 amino acids.

The chain's CDR3 is CSARGAGTSGSTDTQYF. DNA for the CDR3: TGCAGTGCTAGGGGGGCGGGGACTAGCGGGAGCACAGATACGCAGTATTTT. The J gene is TRBJ2-3, the V gene TRBV20-1; 12 bases fit TRBD2. The CDR3 runs to 17 residues. Germline V gene data show CDR1 as DFQATT and CDR2 as SNEGSKA (reference sequence). The junction had 7 bases not matched to a gene; V was cut back by 3 bases and J by 0 bases.

V is TRBV7-3 and J is TRBJ2-3; 8 nucleotides match TRBD1. The CDR3 loop spans 15 amino acids. The germline V gene encodes CDR1 SGHTA and CDR2 FQGTGA. V shed 5 bases and J 6 bases; nucleotides not matched to a gene: 10. DNA for the CDR3: TGTGCCAGCAGCCAACCCGACAGGGGAGTGGATACGCAGTATTTT. The encoded protein is CASSQPDRGVDTQYF.

The V and J genes are TRBV12-3 or TRBV12-4 and TRBJ2-3, with D uncertain. The CDR3 covers 12 residues. V was trimmed by 6 bases and J by 5 bases, leaving 9 bases between them. This chain's CDR3 is CASRPLIDTQYF. In DNA form, the CDR3 reads TGTGCCAGCAGGCCTTTAATAGATACGCAGTATTTT.

The V gene is TRBV28, the J gene TRBJ2-5; D remains ambiguous. The DNA end is a closer match to TRBJ2-7, so the J assignment may be wrong. The CDR3 runs 15 residues. Germline V gene lookup returns CDR1 MDHEN and CDR2 SYDVKM. This CDR3 is CASSLAATSVHEQYF. CDR3 coding DNA: TGTGCCAGCAGTTTAGCAGCGACCTCCGTCCACGAGCAGTACTTC.

This clonotype has a count of ten or more. V usage is TRBV7-2 and J usage is TRBJ2-1; D could derive from TRBD1 or TRBD2 (5 bases each). The germline CDR1 and CDR2 sequences are SGHTA and FQGNSA. Trimming removed 1 base at V and 12 bases at J, with 16 bases between. CDR3 size: 14 residues. The CDR3 spells CASSLEDRRGRQFF. CDR3 sequence (DNA): TGTGCCAGCAGCTTAGAAGACCGAAGGGGACGGCAGTTCTTC.

Worth noting for this clonotype: It may be a read error: a sequence one base away is much more abundant. The rearrangement uses TRBV12-3 or TRBV12-4 and TRBJ2-7, with 7 bases aligning to TRBD1. Trimming cost V 5 bases and J 8 bases; bases outside gene matches: 9. This CDR3 contains 13 residues. In DNA form, the CDR3 reads TGTGCCAGCAGTACCCAGGGGGTGGTCAAGCAGTACTTC. It encodes CASSTQGVVKQYF.